This TCR beta chain is drawn from a study of Ad26.COV2.S vaccination and SARS-CoV-2 variants. Study background: A participant enrolled in the COV1001 Ad26.COV2.S trial arm provided the sample.

TCRdb's copy holds only in-frame clones and misses some; the assay was immunoSEQ multiplex PCR. The table lists about 430,000 clones, approximately 90% of them singletons. Trimming removed 6 bases from V and 2 bases from J, with 17 bases in between. Germline V gene lookup returns CDR1 MNHEY and CDR2 SMNVEV (reference sequence). There are 15 residues in the CDR3. The treatment: some 20 received Ad26.COV2.S at low or high dose, single or two shots; several received placebo; per-sample allocation not given. On day 63 after the first injection, vaccine and placebo recipients gave samples. Within Boston, the person who donated was an adult of 18-55 years.

The V gene is TRBV27, the J gene TRBJ2-7, with D possibly matching TRBD1 (5 bases). This clonotype was obtained from a person aged 18-65 years who received the Ad26.COV2.S COVID-19 vaccine or a placebo. The sample was peripheral blood, taken in a trial of Ad26.COV2.S vaccine versus placebo. The CDR3 region is CASRTLRERAYEQYF. CDR3 bases: TGTGCCAGCAGAACCCTCAGGGAAAGGGCCTACGAGCAGTACTTC.